The 2 T cell receptor beta chains listed next were all sequenced from one sample in a study of OX40 agonist ivuxolimab in advanced cancers. Assay used: immunoSEQ multiplex PCR; TCRdb lists only in-frame clones, some missing. The top ten hold roughly 8.7% of the sample, which has some 83,000 clones, under 95% seen once. Specimen: CD4+ or CD8+ T cells sorted from blood, collected in a trial of the OX40 agonist ivuxolimab. These receptors came from an adult with an advanced solid tumor such as melanoma, head and neck, liver or kidney cancer.

The rearrangement links TRBV11-3 to TRBJ2-2, with D uncertain. The V gene lost 4 bases and the J gene lost 3 bases, with 3 bases spanning the gap. Germline CDR1 reads SGHNT; CDR2 reads YENEEA. CDR3 length: 12 residues. The CDR3 region has the DNA TGTGCCAGCAGCTACTACACCGGGGAGCTGTTTTTT. Translation: CASSYYTGELFF.

This chain links TRBV28 with TRBJ2-2; D remains unclear. The germline gives CDR1 MDHEN, CDR2 SYDVKM. V lost 1 base to trimming and J lost 3 bases, with 9 bases between them. The CDR3 is made up of 15 amino acids. CDR3 sequence (DNA): TGTGCCAGCAGTTTATATGGGCAGTACACCGGGGAGCTGTTTTTT. This translates into CASSLYGQYTGELFF.